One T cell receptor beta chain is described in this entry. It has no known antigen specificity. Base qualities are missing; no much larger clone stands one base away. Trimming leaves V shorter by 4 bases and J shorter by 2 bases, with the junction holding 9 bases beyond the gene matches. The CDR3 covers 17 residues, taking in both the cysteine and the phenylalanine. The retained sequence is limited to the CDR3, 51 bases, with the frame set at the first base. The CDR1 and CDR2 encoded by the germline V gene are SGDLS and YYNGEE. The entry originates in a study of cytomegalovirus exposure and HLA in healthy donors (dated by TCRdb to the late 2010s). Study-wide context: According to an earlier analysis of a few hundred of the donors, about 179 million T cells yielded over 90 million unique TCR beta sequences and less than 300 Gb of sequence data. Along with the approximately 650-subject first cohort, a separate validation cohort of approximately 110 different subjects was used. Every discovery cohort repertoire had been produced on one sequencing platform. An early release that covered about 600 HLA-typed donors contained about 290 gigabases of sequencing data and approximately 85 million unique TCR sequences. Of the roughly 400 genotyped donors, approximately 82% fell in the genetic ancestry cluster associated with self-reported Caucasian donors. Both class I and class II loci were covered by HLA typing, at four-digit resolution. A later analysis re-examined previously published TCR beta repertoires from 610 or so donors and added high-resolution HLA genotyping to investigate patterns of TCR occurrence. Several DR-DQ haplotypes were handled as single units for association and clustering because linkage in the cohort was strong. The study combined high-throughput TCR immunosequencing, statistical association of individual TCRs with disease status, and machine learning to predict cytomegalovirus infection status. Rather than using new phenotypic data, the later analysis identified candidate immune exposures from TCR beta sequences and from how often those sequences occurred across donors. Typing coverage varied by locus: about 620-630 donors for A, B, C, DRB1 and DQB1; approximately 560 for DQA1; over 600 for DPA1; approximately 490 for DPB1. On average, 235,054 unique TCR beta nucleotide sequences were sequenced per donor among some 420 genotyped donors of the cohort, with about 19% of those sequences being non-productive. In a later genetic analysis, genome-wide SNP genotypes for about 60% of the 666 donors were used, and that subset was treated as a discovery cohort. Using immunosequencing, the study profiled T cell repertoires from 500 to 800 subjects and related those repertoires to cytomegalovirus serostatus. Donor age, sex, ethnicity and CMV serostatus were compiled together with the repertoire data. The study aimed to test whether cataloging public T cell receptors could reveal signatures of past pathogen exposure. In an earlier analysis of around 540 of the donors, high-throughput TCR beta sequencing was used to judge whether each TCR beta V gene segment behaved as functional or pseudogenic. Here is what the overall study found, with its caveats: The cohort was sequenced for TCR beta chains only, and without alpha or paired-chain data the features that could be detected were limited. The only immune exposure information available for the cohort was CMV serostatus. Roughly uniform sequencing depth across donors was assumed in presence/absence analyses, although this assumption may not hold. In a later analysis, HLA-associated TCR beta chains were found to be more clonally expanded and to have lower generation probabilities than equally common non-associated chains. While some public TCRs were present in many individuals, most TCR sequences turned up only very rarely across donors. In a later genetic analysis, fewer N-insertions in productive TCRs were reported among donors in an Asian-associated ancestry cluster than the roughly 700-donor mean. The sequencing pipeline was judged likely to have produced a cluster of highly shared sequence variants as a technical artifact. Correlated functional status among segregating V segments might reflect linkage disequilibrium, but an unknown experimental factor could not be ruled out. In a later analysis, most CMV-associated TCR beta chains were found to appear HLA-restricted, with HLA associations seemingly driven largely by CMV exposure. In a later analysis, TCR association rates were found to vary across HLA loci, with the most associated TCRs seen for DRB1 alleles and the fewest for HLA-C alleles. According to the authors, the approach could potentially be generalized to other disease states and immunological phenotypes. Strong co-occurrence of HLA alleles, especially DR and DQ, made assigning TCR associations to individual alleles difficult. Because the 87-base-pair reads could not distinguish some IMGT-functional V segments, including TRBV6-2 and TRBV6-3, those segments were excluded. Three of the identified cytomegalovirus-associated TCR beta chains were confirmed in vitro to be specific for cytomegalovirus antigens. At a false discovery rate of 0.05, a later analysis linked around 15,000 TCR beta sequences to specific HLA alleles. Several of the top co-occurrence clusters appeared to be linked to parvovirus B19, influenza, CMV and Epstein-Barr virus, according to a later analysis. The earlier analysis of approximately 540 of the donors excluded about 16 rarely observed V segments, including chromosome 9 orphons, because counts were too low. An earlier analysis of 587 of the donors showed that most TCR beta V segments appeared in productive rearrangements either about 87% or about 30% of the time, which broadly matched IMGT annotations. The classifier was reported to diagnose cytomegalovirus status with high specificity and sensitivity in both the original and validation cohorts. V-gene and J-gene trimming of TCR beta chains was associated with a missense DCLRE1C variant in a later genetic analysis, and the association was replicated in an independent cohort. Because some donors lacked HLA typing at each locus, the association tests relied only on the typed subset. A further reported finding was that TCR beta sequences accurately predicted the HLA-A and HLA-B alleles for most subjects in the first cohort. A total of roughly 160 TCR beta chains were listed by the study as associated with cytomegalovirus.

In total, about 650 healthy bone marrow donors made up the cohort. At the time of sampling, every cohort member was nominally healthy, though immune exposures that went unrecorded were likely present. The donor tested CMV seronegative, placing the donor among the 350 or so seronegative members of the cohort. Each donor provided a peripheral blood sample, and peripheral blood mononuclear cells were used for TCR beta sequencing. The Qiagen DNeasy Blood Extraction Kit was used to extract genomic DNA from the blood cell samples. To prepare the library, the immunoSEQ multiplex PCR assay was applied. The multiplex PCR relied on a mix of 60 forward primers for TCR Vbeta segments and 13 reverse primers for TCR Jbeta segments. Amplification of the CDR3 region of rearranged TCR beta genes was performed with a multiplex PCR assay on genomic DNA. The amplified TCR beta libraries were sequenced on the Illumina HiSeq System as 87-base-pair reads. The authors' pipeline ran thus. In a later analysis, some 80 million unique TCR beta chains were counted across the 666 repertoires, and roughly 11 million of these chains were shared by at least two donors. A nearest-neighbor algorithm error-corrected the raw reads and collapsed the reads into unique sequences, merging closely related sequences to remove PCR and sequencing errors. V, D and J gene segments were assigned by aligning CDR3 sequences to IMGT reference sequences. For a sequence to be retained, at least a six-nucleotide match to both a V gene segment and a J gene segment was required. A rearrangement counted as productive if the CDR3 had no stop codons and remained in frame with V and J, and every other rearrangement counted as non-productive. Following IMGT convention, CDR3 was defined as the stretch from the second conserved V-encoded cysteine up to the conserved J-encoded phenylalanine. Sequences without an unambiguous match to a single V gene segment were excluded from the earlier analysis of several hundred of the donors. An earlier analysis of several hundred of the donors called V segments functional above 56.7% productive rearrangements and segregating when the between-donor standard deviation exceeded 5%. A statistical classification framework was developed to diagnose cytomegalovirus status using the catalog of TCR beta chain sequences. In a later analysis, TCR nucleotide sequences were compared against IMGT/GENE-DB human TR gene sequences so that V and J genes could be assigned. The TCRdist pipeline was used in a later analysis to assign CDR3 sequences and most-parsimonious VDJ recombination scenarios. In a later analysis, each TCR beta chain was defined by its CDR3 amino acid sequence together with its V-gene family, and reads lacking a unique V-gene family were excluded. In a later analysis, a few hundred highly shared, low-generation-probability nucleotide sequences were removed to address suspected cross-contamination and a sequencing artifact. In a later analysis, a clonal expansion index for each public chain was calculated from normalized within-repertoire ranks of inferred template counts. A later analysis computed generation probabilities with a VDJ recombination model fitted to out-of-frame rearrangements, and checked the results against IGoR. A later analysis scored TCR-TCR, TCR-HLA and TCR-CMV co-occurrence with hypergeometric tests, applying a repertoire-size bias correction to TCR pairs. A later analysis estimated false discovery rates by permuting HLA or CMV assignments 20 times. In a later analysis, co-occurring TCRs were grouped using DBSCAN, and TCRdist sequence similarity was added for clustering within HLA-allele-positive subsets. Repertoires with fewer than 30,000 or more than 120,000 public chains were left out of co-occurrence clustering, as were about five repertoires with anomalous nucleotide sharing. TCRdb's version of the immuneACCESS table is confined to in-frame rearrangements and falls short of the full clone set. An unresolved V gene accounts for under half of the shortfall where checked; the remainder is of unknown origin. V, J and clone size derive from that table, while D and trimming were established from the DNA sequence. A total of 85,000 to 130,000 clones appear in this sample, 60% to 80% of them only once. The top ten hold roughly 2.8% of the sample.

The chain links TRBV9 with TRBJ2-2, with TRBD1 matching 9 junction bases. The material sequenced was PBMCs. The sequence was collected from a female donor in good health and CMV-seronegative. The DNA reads TGTGCCAGCAGCCTAGGGGGGACAGGGCCAAACACCGGGGAGCTGTTTTTT. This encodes CASSLGGTGPNTGELFF. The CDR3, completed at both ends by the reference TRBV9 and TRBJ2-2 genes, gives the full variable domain DSGVTQTPKHLITATGQRVTLRCSPRSGDLSVYWYQQSLDQGLQFLIQYYNGEERAKGNILERFSAQQFPDLHSELNLSSLELGDSALYFCASSLGGTGPNTGELFFGEGSRLTVL.